The source of this T cell receptor beta chain is a study of read filtering for tumor transcriptome and immune sequencing. Study context: Whole-transcriptome libraries were prepared after DNase treatment. IR-seq gave about 3.5 to 11 million TCR reads per sample; RNA-seq gave roughly 75 to 1,300. The study's findings and limits: This fraction held mixed bone marrow immune cells after CD138-negative sorting.

The CDR3 loop spans 14 amino acids. V was cut by 7 bases and J by 2 bases, with 15 bases left in between. This library used roughly 400 ng RNA and molecular barcoded adaptors spanning alpha/delta and beta/gamma chains. One entry per CDR3 protein results from TCRdb running MiXCR on the reads. The sample lists approximately 25,000 distinct CDR3 sequences, over 13% occurring once. Ten or more counts support this clonotype. Its antigen is currently unknown. This chain uses TRBV12-3 or TRBV12-4 with TRBJ2-7; D is unresolved. Sample: a population of CD138-negative cells sorted from bone marrow. The sequence was collected from a donor at least 40 years old with multiple myeloma. CDR3 nucleotides: TGTGCCAGCACCCTAGGACGGGTCCCCTACGAGCAGTACTTC. Protein: CASTLGRVPYEQYF.